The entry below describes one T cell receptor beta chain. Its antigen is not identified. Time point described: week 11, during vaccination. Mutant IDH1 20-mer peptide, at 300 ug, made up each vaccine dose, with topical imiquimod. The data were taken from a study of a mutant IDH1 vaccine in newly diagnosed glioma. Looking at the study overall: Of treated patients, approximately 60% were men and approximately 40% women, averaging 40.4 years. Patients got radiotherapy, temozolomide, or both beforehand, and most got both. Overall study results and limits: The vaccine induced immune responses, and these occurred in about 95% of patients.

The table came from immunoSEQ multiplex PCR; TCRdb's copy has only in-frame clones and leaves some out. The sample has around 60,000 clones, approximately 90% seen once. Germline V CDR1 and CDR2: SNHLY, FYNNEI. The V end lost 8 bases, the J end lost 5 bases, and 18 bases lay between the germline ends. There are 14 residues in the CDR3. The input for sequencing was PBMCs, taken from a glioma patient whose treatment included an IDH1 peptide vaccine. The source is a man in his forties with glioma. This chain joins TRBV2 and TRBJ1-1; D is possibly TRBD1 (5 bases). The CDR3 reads CASLGGPSGTEAFF. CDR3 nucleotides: TGTGCCAGCCTCGGGGGACCATCCGGGACTGAAGCTTTCTTT.